This TCR beta chain was identified in a study of T cells in localized non-small cell lung cancer. Sequenced by immunoSEQ multiplex PCR; TCRdb stores in-frame clones only, minus some. This table holds fewer than 5,000 clones, 40% to 50% found once. Findings of the study overall: Without multi-region sequencing, intratumor heterogeneity could not be excluded.

There are a few counts of this clone. The target antigen is unknown. In germline, CDR1 is GTSNPN, CDR2 SVGIG (reference sequence). V was clipped by 2 bases and J by 7 bases, with 12 bases between them. The CDR3 consists of 13 residues. The chain employs TRBV30 and TRBJ2-1, with D unresolved. The specimen was lung tumor tissue, collected before any cancer treatment. This TCR derives from a woman aged 40 to 75 with stage I lung adenocarcinoma. Written as DNA, the CDR3 is TGTGCCTGGAGTAGAGAACCAACGAATGAGCAGTTCTTC. This translates into CAWSREPTNEQFF.